This T cell receptor beta chain was found in a study of technical replicates of blood from a few donors. Sequencing was performed with immunoSEQ multiplex PCR; in TCRdb, only in-frame clones are kept and a portion is missing. The table lists 84,000 or so clones, over 90% of them singletons. This TCR came from a human donor in good health. Sample: T cells isolated from PBMCs.

Written as DNA, the CDR3 is TGTGCCAGCAGCCCGGAGGCAAACACCGGGGAGCTGTTTTTT. It encodes CASSPEANTGELFF. The J gene is TRBJ2-2, the V gene TRBV14; D perhaps matches TRBD2 (5 bases). CDR3 length: 14 residues. Trimming pared 4 bases from V and 2 bases from J, leaving 8 bases between. Germline V gene data show CDR1 as SGHDN and CDR2 as FVKESK.